The rows below give T cell receptor beta chains drawn from one sample of a study of cytomegalovirus exposure and HLA in healthy donors. Assay used: immunoSEQ multiplex PCR; TCRdb lists only in-frame clones, some missing. The table lists 90,000 to 150,000 clones, around 77% of them singletons. The material sequenced was PBMCs. These receptors originate from a middle-aged man in good health and CMV-seropositive. Each CDR3 is given with its conserved first and last residue. Fields, in order: J gene, V gene, D gene, clone size, CDR3 protein, CDR3 DNA. The D gene is left open where the match is weak. Size is stated for part of the rows, as once, few or many counts, or as a class when the clone is expanded.

TRBJ1-1	TRBV10-3	TRBD1	-	CAISGDRGSTEAFF	TGTGCCATCAGTGGGGACAGGGGGAGCACTGAAGCTTTCTTT
TRBJ2-5	TRBV5-8	TRBD1	-	CASSLARSGTGGEETQYF	TGTGCCAGCAGCTTGGCCCGGTCCGGGACAGGGGGCGAGGAGACCCAGTACTTC
TRBJ1-5	TRBV6-5	-	-	CASSYSRTLNQPQHF	TGTGCCAGCAGTTACTCGAGGACATTAAATCAGCCCCAGCATTTT
TRBJ1-1	TRBV18	-	-	CASSQGFNTEAFF	TGTGCCAGCTCCCAGGGGTTCAACACTGAAGCTTTCTTT
TRBJ2-6	TRBV9	-	-	CASSVGPGIRSGANVLTF	TGTGCCAGCAGCGTAGGTCCAGGTATCCGCTCTGGGGCCAACGTCCTGACTTTC
TRBJ2-5	TRBV5-6	TRBD1	few	CASSWVGRTGLLQETQYF	TGTGCCAGCAGCTGGGTGGGCCGGACAGGGCTTCTTCAAGAGACCCAGTACTTC
TRBJ2-2	TRBV9	TRBD2	-	CASSDTGLAGLIRHPGELFF	TGTGCCAGCTCTGATACGGGACTAGCGGGATTAATCCGCCATCCAGGGGAGCTGTTTTTT
TRBJ1-1	TRBV5-1	TRBD1	-	CASSLQGVEGEAFF	TGCGCCAGCAGCTTGCAGGGGGTTGAGGGGGAAGCTTTCTTT
TRBJ2-1	TRBV28	TRBD2	-	CASSDPGGGEQFF	TGTGCCAGCAGTGACCCAGGCGGGGGTGAGCAGTTCTTC
TRBJ2-7	TRBV5-1	TRBD2	once	CASSLYRTSGFLRSYEQYF	TGCGCCAGCAGCTTGTACAGGACTAGCGGATTCCTACGATCCTACGAGCAGTACTTC
TRBJ1-2	TRBV5-4	-	-	CASSPDINYGYTF	TGTGCCAGCAGCCCAGACATTAACTATGGCTACACCTTC
TRBJ2-7	TRBV27	-	-	CASTQFSSYEQYF	TGTGCCAGCACTCAATTCTCTAGCTACGAGCAGTACTTC